A selection of T cell receptor beta chains follows, all from one sample in a study of shared clonotypes between healthy human individuals. The assay was immunoSEQ multiplex PCR, and TCRdb's table has in-frame clones only and misses some. The data show millions of clones, approximately 95% seen once. The sequencing input was naive CD4+ T cells sorted from blood. The receptors derive from a man between 18 and 35 years old in good health. The CDR3 runs from the conserved cysteine through the conserved F or W. D genes are given only for firm matches. Size is stated for part of the rows, as once, few or many counts, or as a class when the clone is expanded.

CASSLDRSEEQFF,TGCGCCAGCAGCTTAGACAGGTCTGAAGAGCAGTTCTTC,NA,TRBV5-1,NA,TRBJ2-1
CAWSTPRGSSGNTIYF,TGTGCCTGGAGTACCCCGCGGGGGAGCTCTGGAAACACCATATATTTT,NA,TRBV30,NA,TRBJ1-3
CATSRDPLSYEQYF,TGTGCCACCAGCAGAGATCCCCTCTCGTACGAGCAGTACTTC,NA,TRBV15,NA,TRBJ2-7
CASSVGETSTTSTDTQYF,TGTGCCAGCAGCGTAGGCGAGACTAGCACAACTAGCACAGATACGCAGTATTTT,TRBD2,TRBV9,NA,TRBJ2-3
CASSDGHHGLEAFF,TGTGCCAGCAGTGATGGGCATCACGGCTTGGAAGCTTTCTTT,NA,TRBV6-1,NA,TRBJ1-1
CASSSQGAVNEKLFF,TGTGCCAGCAGCTCGCAGGGGGCAGTTAATGAAAAACTGTTTTTT,TRBD1,TRBV5-4,NA,TRBJ1-4
CASRVTADSPLHF,TGTGCCAGCAGGGTGACAGCAGATTCACCCCTCCACTTT,NA,TRBV25-1,NA,TRBJ1-6
CASSDGGTFYEQYF,TGTGCCAGCAGTGACGGCGGGACCTTCTACGAGCAGTACTTC,NA,TRBV2,NA,TRBJ2-7
CASSGGQYGSPLHF,TGTGCCAGCAGCGGGGGCCAGTATGGATCACCCCTCCACTTT,NA,TRBV7-6,once,TRBJ1-6
CASSIGPGYEQYF,TGTGCCAGTAGTATAGGACCGGGCTACGAGCAGTACTTC,NA,TRBV19,NA,TRBJ2-7
CASSASAVWAETQYF,TGTGCCAGCAGTGCCTCCGCGGTCTGGGCGGAGACCCAGTACTTC,NA,TRBV2,NA,TRBJ2-5
CASSTGTEAFF,TGTGCCAGCTCTACAGGTACTGAAGCTTTCTTT,NA,TRBV18,NA,TRBJ1-1
CASTNLGQASYEQYF,TGTGCCAGCACCAACTTAGGCCAGGCCTCCTACGAGCAGTACTTC,NA,TRBV28,NA,TRBJ2-7
CASSPGLGQPQHF,TGTGCCAGCTCACCAGGATTAGGACAGCCCCAGCATTTT,NA,TRBV18,NA,TRBJ1-5
CASSVVSGITTDTQYF,TGTGCCAGCAGCGTAGTTTCCGGGATTACCACAGATACGCAGTATTTT,NA,TRBV9,NA,TRBJ2-3
CASSDPPGRVSGTDTQYF,TGTGCCAGCAGTGACCCCCCGGGCAGGGTGAGTGGGACAGATACGCAGTATTTT,NA,TRBV25-1,NA,TRBJ2-3
CASSDSLRAQHDEQYF,TGTGCCAGCAGTGACTCTTTGAGGGCACAGCACGACGAGCAGTACTTC,NA,TRBV6-4,NA,TRBJ2-7
CASSVAGGRAGARTGELFF,TGTGCCAGCAGCGTAGCTGGGGGAAGGGCGGGAGCTAGAACCGGGGAGCTGTTTTTT,TRBD2,TRBV9,NA,TRBJ2-2
CATGDSRVSGNTIYF,TGTGCCACCGGGGACAGTAGAGTTTCTGGAAACACCATATATTTT,TRBD1,TRBV5-6,NA,TRBJ1-3
CAIMASTKGTDTQYF,TGTGCCATCATGGCATCTACCAAGGGCACAGATACGCAGTATTTT,NA,TRBV10-3,NA,TRBJ2-3